This T cell receptor beta chain came from a study of shared clonotypes between healthy human individuals. Clones were sequenced by immunoSEQ multiplex PCR, and TCRdb holds only the in-frame ones, with some missing. The sample yields fewer than 2.5 million clones, 80% to 95% seen once. With respect to this clone: The sample carries other DNA sequences with the same CDR3.

After removal of 3 bases from V and 3 bases from J, the junction contained 2 bases not matched to a gene. Germline-derived CDR1 and CDR2 are SGHRS and YFSETQ. This CDR3 has 14 amino acids. The V call is TRBV5-1, the J call TRBJ1-2, with 10 bases fitting TRBD1. The receptor's source is a man younger than 35 in good health. Some clones in this sample may be carry-over from other donors' samples. Source material: naive CD4+ T cells from PBMCs. Subset noted: CD45RA+ positively selected. This chain's CDR3 is CASSSGQGDYGYTF. DNA for the CDR3: TGCGCCAGCAGCTCCGGACAGGGGGACTATGGCTACACCTTC.